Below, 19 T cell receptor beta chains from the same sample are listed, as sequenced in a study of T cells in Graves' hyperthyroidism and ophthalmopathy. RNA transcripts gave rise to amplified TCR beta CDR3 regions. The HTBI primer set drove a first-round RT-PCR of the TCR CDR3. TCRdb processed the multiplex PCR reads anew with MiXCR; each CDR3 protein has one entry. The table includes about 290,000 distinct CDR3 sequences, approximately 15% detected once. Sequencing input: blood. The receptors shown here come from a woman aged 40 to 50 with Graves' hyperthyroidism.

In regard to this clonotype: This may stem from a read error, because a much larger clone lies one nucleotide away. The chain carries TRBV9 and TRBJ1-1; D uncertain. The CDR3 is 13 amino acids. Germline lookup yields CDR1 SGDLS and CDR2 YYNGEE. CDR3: CASSANLNTQAFF. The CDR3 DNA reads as TGTGCCAGCAGCGCAAACTTGAACACTCAAGCTTTCTTT.

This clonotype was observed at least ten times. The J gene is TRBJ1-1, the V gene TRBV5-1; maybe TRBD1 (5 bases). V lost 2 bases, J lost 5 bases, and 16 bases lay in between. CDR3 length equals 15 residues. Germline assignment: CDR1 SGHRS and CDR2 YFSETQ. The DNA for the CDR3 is TGCGCCAGCAGCTTACGCGCGCAGGGAGGTACTGAAGCTTTCTTT. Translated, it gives CASSLRAQGGTEAFF. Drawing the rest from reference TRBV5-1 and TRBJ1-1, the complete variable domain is KAGVTQTPRYLIKTRGQQVTLSCSPISGHRSVSWYQQTPGQGLQFLFEYFSETQRNKGNFPGRFSGRQFSNSRSEMNVSTLELGDSALYLCASSLRAQGGTEAFFGQGTRLTVV.

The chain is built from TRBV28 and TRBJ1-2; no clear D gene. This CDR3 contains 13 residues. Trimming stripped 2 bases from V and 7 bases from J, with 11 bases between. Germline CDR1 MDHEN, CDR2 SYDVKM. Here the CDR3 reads CASSLKGVGGYTF. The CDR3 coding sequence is TGTGCCAGCAGTTTAAAGGGAGTCGGTGGCTACACCTTC.

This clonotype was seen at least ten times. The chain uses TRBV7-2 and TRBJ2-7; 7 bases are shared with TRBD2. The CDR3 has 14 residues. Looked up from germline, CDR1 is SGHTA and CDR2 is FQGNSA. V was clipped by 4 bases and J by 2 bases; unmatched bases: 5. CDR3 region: CASSSGLEPYEQYF. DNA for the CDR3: TGTGCCAGCAGCTCAGGACTAGAGCCCTACGAGCAGTACTTC.

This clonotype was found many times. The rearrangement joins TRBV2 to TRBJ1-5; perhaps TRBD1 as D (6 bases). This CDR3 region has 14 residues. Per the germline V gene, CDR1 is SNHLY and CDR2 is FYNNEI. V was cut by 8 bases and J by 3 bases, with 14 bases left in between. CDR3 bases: TGTGCCAGCGAGATACAGGGTAACAATCAGCCCCAGCATTTT. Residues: CASEIQGNNQPQHF.

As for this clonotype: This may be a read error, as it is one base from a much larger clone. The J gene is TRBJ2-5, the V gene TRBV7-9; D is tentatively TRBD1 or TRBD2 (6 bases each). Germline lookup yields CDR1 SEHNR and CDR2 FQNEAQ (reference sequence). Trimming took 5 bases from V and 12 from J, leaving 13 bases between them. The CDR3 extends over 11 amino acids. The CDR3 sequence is CASSKQGGEYF. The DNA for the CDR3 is TGTGCCAGCAGCAAACAGGGCGGGGAGTACTTC. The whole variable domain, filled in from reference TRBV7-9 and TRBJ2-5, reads DTGVSQNPRHKITKRGQNVTFRCDPISEHNRLYWYRQTLGQGPEFLTYFQNEAQLEKSRLLSDRFSAERPKGSFSTLEIQRTEQGDSAMYLCASSKQGGEYFGPGTRLLVL.

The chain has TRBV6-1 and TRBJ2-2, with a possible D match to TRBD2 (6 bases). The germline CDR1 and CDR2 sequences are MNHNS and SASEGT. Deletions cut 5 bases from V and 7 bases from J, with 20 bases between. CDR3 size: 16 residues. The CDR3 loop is CASSRNSGVEGGELFF. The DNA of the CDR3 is TGTGCCAGCAGTAGGAACTCGGGAGTGGAAGGCGGGGAGCTGTTTTTT.

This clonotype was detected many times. This CDR3 reads CASSLAPLPREAFF. Here the CDR3 DNA reads TGTGCCAGCAGTTTAGCCCCCCTCCCCAGGGAAGCTTTCTTT. The chain has TRBV12-3 or TRBV12-4 and TRBJ1-1, with D unresolved. This CDR3 has 14 amino acids. V shed 0 bases and J shed 8 bases, with 13 bases lying between them.

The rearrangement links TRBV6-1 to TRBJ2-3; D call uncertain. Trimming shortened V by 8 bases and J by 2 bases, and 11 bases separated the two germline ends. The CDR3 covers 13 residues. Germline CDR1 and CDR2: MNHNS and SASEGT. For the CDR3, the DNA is TGTGCCAGCTCCGAGGACGCCACAGATACGCAGTATTTT. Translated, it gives CASSEDATDTQYF.

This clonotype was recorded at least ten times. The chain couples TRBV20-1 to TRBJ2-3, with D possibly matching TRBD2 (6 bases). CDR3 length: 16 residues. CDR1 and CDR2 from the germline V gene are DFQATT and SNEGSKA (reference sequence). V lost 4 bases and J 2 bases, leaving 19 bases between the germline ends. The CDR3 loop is CSAKLWEAGITDTQYF. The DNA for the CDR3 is TGCAGTGCTAAGCTCTGGGAAGCGGGTATCACAGATACGCAGTATTTT.

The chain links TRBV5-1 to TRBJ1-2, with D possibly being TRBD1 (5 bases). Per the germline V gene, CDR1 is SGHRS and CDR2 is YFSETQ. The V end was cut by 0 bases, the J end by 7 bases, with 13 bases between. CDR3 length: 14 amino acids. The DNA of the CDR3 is TGCGCCAGCAGCTTGGAACAGCCTAGGGGTGGCTACACCTTC. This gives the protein CASSLEQPRGGYTF. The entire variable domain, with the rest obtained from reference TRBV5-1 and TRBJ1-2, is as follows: KAGVTQTPRYLIKTRGQQVTLSCSPISGHRSVSWYQQTPGQGLQFLFEYFSETQRNKGNFPGRFSGRQFSNSRSEMNVSTLELGDSALYLCASSLEQPRGGYTFGSGTRLTVV.

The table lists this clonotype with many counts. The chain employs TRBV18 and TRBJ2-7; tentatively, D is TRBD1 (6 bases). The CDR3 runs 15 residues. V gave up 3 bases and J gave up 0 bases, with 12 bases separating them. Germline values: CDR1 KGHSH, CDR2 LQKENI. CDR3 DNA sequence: TGTGCCAGCTCACCTGACAGGCAGAGCTCCTACGAGCAGTACTTC. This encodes CASSPDRQSSYEQYF.

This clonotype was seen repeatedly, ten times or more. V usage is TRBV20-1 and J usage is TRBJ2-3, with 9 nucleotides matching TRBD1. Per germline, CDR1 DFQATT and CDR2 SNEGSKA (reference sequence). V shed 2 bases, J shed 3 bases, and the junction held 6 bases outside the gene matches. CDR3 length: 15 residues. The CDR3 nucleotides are TGCAGTGCTAGACCCGGACAGGGGAGGACAGATACGCAGTATTTT. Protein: CSARPGQGRTDTQYF.

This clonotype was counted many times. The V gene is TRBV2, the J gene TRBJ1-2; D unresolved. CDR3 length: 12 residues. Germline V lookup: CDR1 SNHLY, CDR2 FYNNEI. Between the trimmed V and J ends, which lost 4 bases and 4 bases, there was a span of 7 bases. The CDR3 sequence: CASSGQSYGYTF. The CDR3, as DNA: TGTGCCAGCAGTGGGCAGAGCTATGGCTACACCTTC.

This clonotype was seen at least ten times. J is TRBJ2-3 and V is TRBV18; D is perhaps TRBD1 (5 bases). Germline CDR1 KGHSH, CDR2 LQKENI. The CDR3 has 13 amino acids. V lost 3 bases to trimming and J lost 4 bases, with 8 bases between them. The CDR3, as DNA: TGTGCCAGCTCACCGACAGCCGCAGATACGCAGTATTTT. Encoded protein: CASSPTAADTQYF.

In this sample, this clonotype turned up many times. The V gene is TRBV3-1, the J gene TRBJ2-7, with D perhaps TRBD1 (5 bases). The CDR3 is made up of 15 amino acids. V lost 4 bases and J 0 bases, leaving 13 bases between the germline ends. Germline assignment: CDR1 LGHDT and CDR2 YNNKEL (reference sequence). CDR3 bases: TGTGCCAGCAGCCTTCCGTCGGACAACTCCTACGAGCAGTACTTC. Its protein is CASSLPSDNSYEQYF.

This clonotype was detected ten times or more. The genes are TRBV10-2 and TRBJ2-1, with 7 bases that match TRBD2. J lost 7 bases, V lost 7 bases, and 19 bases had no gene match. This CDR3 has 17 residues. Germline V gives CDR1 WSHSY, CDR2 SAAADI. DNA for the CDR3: TGCGCCAGCAAAAGGGGTGGGACTCCGGGAGGTGAGAATGAGCAGTTCTTC. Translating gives CASKRGGTPGGENEQFF.

CDR3 loop: CSCTFEGGLGSYGYTF. CDR3 nucleotide sequence: TGCAGCTGCACTTTTGAAGGGGGGTTAGGGAGCTATGGCTACACCTTC. The V and J genes are TRBV29-1 and TRBJ1-2; tentatively, D is TRBD1 (6 bases). The CDR3 covers 16 residues. V gave up 8 bases and J gave up 4 bases, with 26 bases separating them. The germline V gene has CDR1 SQVTM and CDR2 ANQGSEA.

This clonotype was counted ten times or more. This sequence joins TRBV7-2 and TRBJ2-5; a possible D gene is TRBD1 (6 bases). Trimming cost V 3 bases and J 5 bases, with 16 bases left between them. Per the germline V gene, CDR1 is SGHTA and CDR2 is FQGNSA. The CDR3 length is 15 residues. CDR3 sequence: CASSLGDIEAETQYF. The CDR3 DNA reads TGTGCCAGCAGCTTGGGGGACATCGAGGCGGAGACCCAGTACTTC.